This T cell receptor (beta chain) was recorded in a study of T cells in Graves' hyperthyroidism and ophthalmopathy (dated by TCRdb to the late 2010s). At the level of the whole study: Peripheral blood samples were taken at initial diagnosis, before any treatment was given. To identify distinguishing TCR V-J signatures, a discovery cohort of around 100 patients was used, comprising roughly 45 with Graves' ophthalmopathy and some 57 with stable Graves' hyperthyroidism. Whether ophthalmopathy could be predicted prospectively was tested in an independent validation cohort made up of 18 to 20 hyperthyroidism patients plus 17 patients who later progressed to ophthalmopathy. The roughly 100 discovery patients were randomly split 7:3 into training and test sets. Thyroid tissue and blood T-cell repertoires from about six Graves' hyperthyroidism patients were also compared in the study. Once sampling was done, hyperthyroidism patients were given methimazole at a starting dose of 30 mg daily, whereas ophthalmopathy patients were given high-dose intravenous methylprednisolone. According to the paper, TCR Vbeta CDR3 sequencing was carried out on 135 peripheral blood samples, which came from approximately 41 ophthalmopathy, around 74 hyperthyroidism and around 17 progressor patients.

What the study reported, not specific to this receptor: No statistical method was used to fix the sample size in advance, and group allocation was not hidden from the investigators. Most expanded thyroid clonotypes (frequency above 0.001) were also detected in blood, a finding suggesting that blood repertoires may reflect thyroid immune responses. A model built on a 13 V-J signature distinguished ophthalmopathy from stable hyperthyroidism, reaching roughly 88% sensitivity and approximately 81% specificity in cross-validation and 80%/75% in testing. In validation, the model predicted progression to ophthalmopathy a median of approximately 6.3 months before onset, with about 71% sensitivity and roughly 72% specificity.

Moderately to severely active disease, a Clinical Activity Score of at least 3, a NOSPECS grade of at least 4, and a duration under 3 months were present in ophthalmopathy patients. Exclusion was applied to patients with uncontrolled infections, other autoimmune diseases, pregnancy or lactation. Diagnoses were based on clinical symptoms, serum thyroxine and TRAb, thyroid ultrasound and orbital computed tomography. PBMCs were isolated from about 9.2 ml of fresh peripheral blood by Ficoll-Paque density gradient centrifugation. Trizol reagent was used to extract total RNA, and RNA quality was then checked on an Agilent 2100 Bioanalyzer. Amplification of TCR beta CDR3 regions was carried out from RNA transcripts. A first-round RT-PCR of the TCR CDR3 used the HTBI primer set with the Qiagen OneStep RT-PCR kit. A second multiplex PCR round built the libraries, followed by size selection and purification. Sequencing of the libraries was done on an Illumina HiSeq2000 using paired-end 100 bp reads. In the source study's methods: SOAPnuke was used to process the raw data, throwing out any read that contained adapters or uncalled bases, had a mean Phred below 15, or lacked an exact constant-primer or identifier match. High-quality paired reads were merged with COPE v1.2.5, and unique nucleotide sequences were defined as clonotypes. MiTCR v1.1 was used to align the clonotypes against IMGT TRBV, TRBD and TRBJ reference segments. The analysis was restricted to V-J combinations with a frequency above 0.0001, which together covered about 99% of the repertoires. The TCS score was defined as F50 (clonal expansion) divided by E x V (chaos), with BLOSUM62-based TCRdist calculated between CDR3 peptides within each V-J. Welch's t-statistics and random forest reduced approximately 520 V-J features to fewer than 15, which were used in a naive Bayes classifier (R e1071). TCRdb trimmed public reads at Q25 via fastp, called clones via MiXCR and kept in-frame beta chains. Merged by CDR3 protein, the rows form single entries marked with the most common genes and DNA. These V and J calls are TCRdb output, not the study's own analysis. The sample table holds fewer than 700,000 distinct CDR3 sequences, of which roughly 18% were seen once. Roughly a sixth of the sample belongs to the ten largest clones.

Taken from the germline V gene (reference sequence), the CDR1 and CDR2 loops are DFQATT and SNEGSKA. The CDR3, cysteine through phenylalanine, is 14 amino acids long. The CDR3 DNA has 42 bases and is translated from base 1. The junction carries 18 bases between V and J, which are trimmed by 3 bases and 7 bases respectively. This clonotype has more than one count but fewer than ten. It lacks a known antigen. No much larger clone is present one base from it, and per-base qualities are unavailable. The TCR sequence derives from a woman in her late teens or twenties with Graves' ophthalmopathy. The rearrangement joined TRBV20-1 to TRBJ1-2; confidence is insufficient to name the D gene. The sequenced sample consisted of blood. This receptor carries the CDR3 CSASPSKELSGYTF. The sequence in DNA is TGCAGTGCTAGTCCATCGAAAGAACTTTCTGGCTACACCTTC.